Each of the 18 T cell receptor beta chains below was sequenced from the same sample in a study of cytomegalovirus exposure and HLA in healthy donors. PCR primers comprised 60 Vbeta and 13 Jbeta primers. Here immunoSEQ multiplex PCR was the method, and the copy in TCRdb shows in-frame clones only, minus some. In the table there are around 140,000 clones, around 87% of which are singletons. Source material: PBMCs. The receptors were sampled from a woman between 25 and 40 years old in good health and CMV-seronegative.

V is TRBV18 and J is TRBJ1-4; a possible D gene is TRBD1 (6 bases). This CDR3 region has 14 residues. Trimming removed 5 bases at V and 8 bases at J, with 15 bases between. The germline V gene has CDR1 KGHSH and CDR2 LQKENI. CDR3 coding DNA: TGTGCCAGCTCAACTAGACAGGCTGAGGAAAAACTGTTTTTT. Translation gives CASSTRQAEEKLFF.

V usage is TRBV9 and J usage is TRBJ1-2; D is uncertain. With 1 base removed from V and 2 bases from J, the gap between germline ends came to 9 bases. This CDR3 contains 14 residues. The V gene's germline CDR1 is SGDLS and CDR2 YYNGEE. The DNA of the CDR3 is TGTGCCAGCAGCGTAAGTTGGCAGAACTATGGCTACACCTTC. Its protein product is CASSVSWQNYGYTF.

The DNA for the CDR3 is TGTGCCAGCAGTTACTCCGGGACAGTCGTTGAAGCTTTCTTT. It codes for CASSYSGTVVEAFF. The chain recombines TRBV6-5 with TRBJ1-1, with TRBD1 matching over 7 bases. From germline, CDR1 is MNHEY and CDR2 SVGAGI. The CDR3 has 14 residues. V shed 0 bases, J shed 7 bases, and the junction held 5 bases outside the gene matches.

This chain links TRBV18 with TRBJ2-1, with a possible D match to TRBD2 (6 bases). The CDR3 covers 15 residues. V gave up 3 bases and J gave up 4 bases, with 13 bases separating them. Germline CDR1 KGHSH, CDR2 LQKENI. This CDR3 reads CASSPGSSGYNEQFF. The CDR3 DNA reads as TGTGCCAGCTCACCTGGGAGTAGCGGATACAATGAGCAGTTCTTC.

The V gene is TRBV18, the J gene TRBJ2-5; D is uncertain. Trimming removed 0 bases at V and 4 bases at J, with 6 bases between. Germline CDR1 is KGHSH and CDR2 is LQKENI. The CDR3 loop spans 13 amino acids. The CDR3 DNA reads TGTGCCAGCTCACCACCCACTCGAGAGACCCAGTACTTC. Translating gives CASSPPTRETQYF.

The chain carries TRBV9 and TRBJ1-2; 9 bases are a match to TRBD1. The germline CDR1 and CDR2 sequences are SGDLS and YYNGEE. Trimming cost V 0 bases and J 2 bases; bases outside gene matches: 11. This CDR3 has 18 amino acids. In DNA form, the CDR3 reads TGTGCCAGCAGCGTAGCTCGCGAACAGGGGGCAGGAAACTATGGCTACACCTTC. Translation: CASSVAREQGAGNYGYTF.

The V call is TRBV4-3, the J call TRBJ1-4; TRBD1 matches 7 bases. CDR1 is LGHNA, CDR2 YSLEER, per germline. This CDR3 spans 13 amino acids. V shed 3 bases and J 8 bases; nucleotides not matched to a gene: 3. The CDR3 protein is CASSQRDSEKLFF. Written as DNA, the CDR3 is TGCGCCAGCAGCCAGAGGGACAGCGAAAAACTGTTTTTT.

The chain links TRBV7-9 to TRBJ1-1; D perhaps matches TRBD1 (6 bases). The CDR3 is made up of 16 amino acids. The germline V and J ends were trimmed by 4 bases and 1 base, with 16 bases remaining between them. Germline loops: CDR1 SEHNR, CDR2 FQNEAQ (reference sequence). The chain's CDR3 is CASSSNRDNPNTEAFF. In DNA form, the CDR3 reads TGTGCCAGCAGCTCTAACCGGGACAACCCGAACACTGAAGCTTTCTTT. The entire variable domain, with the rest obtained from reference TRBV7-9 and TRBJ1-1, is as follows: DTGVSQNPRHKITKRGQNVTFRCDPISEHNRLYWYRQTLGQGPEFLTYFQNEAQLEKSRLLSDRFSAERPKGSFSTLEIQRTEQGDSAMYLCASSSNRDNPNTEAFFGQGTRLTVV.

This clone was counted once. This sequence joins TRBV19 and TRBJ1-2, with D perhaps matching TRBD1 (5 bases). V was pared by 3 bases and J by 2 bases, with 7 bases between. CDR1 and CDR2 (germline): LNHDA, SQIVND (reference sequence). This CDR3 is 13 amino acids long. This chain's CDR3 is CASSIRENYGYTF. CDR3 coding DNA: TGTGCCAGTAGTATCAGGGAAAACTATGGCTACACCTTC.

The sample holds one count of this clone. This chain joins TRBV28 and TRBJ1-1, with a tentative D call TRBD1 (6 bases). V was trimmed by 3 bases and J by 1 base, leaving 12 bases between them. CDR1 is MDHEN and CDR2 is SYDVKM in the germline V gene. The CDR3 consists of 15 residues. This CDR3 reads CASSFDGTPNTEAFF. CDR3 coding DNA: TGTGCCAGCAGTTTCGACGGGACACCGAACACTGAAGCTTTCTTT.

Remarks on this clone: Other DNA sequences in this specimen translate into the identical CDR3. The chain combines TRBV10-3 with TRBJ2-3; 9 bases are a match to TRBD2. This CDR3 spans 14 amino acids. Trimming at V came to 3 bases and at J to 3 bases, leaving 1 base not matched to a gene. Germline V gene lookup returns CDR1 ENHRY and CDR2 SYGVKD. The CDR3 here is CAISETSGTDTQYF. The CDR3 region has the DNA TGTGCCATCAGTGAAACTAGCGGGACAGATACGCAGTATTTT.

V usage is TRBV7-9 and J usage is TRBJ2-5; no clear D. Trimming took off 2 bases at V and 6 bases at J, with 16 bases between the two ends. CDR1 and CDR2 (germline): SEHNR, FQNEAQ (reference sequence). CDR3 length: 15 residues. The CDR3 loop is CASSLSAEPQKTQYF. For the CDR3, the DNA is TGTGCCAGCAGCTTAAGTGCAGAACCCCAGAAGACCCAGTACTTC.

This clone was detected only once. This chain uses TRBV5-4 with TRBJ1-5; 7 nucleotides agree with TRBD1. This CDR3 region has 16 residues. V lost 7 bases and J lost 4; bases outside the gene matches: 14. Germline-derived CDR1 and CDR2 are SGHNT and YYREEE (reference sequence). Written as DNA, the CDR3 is TGTGCCAGCTCGGGGCGAACAGGGGCGGAAAATCAGCCCCAGCATTTT. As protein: CASSGRTGAENQPQHF.

CDR3 DNA: TGCGCCAGCAGCCAAGAACCGAGGTTTGGCGAGCAGTACTTC. This translates into CASSQEPRFGEQYF. The gene calls are TRBV4-1 and TRBJ2-7, with D hard to call. V lost 0 bases, J lost 6 bases, and 12 bases lay in between. The CDR3 has 14 amino acids. Germline V gives CDR1 MGHRA, CDR2 YSYEKL.

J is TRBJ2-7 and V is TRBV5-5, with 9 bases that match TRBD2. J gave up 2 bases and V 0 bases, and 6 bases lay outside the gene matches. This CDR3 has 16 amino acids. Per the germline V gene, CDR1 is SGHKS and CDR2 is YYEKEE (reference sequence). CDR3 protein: CASSLGLADTPYEQYF. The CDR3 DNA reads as TGTGCCAGCAGCTTGGGACTAGCGGATACCCCCTACGAGCAGTACTTC.

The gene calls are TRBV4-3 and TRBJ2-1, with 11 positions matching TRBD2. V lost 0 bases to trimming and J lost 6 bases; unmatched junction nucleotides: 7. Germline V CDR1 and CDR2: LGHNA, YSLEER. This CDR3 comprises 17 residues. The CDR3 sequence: CASSQEAGLAVLNEQFF. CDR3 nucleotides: TGCGCCAGCAGCCAAGAGGCGGGACTAGCGGTCCTCAATGAGCAGTTCTTC.

CDR3 sequence (DNA): TGTGCCAGCAGCGTAGGGGTTGGGTGGGGCTACACCTTC. Its protein is CASSVGVGWGYTF. The chain combines TRBV27 with TRBJ1-2; a possible D gene is TRBD1 (5 bases). The V gene lost 6 bases and the J gene lost 8 bases, with 16 bases spanning the gap. This CDR3 comprises 13 residues. CDR1 is MNHEY, CDR2 SMNVEV, per germline (reference sequence).

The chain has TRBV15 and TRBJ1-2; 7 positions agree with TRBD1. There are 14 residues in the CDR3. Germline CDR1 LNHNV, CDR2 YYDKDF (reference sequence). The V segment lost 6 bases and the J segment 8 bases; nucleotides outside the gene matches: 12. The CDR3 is CATRGAGGRNGYTF. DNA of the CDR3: TGTGCCACCAGGGGGGCAGGGGGGAGAAACGGCTACACCTTC.